This is a list of T cell receptor beta chains from one sample in a study of human T cells and chemical hapten exposure. Each CDR3 protein gets one entry after TCRdb re-called the RACE reads with MiXCR. The sample shows roughly 97,000 distinct CDR3 sequences, 25% to 35% of them seen only once. This specimen was whole blood, taken in connection with sensitization to the hapten diphenylcyclopropenone (DPC). Receptors originate from a man in his forties or fifties with alopecia areata. Some clones in this sample may be carry-over from other donors' samples. CDR3s include the opening cysteine and the closing phenylalanine or tryptophan. The D gene is left open where the match is weak. Part of the rows lack a size; the others show once, few, many or a class for expanded clones.

TRBJ1-2 TRBD1 few TRBV6-5 TGTGCCAGCAGTTTCGCGAAGGGACAGCTTTATGGCTACACCTTC CASSFAKGQLYGYTF
TRBJ1-1 TRBD1 NA TRBV2 TGTGCCAGCAGTAGTACTCCGGGACAGGAAGCTTTCTTT CASSSTPGQEAFF
TRBJ2-3 TRBD2 many TRBV9 TGTGCCAGCAGCTTTAATGGACTAGCGGTCCTCACAGATACGCAGTATTTT CASSFNGLAVLTDTQYF
TRBJ2-1 TRBD2 NA TRBV29-1 TGCAGCGTTGAGACTAGCGGGAGAGGGGTGCAGTTCTTC CSVETSGRGVQFF
TRBJ2-1 NA few TRBV7-2 TGTGCCAGCAGCTTAGAGATCGTCACCGCCCGGTTCTTC CASSLEIVTARFF
TRBJ2-7 TRBD1 NA TRBV20-1 TGCAGTGCTAGGCGGGGACAGGCGATATATACCTACGAGCAGTACTTC CSARRGQAIYTYEQYF
TRBJ2-3 TRBD1 NA TRBV24-1 TGTGCCACCAGTGATTTGCAGGTGGACAGGGTCACAGATACGCAGTATTTT CATSDLQVDRVTDTQYF
TRBJ1-3 TRBD1 once TRBV11-2 TGTGCCAGCAGCCCCCTCCGCGGACAGGGGAGGATGGTATACTCTGGAAACACCATATATTTT CASSPLRGQGRMVYSGNTIYF
TRBJ2-3 NA NA TRBV7-2 TGTGCCAGCACCCACCTGGGGGCAAGCACAGATACGCAGTATTTT CASTHLGASTDTQYF
TRBJ2-6 TRBD2 NA TRBV4-2 TGTGCCAGCAGCCAAGATATTAGCGGGATCTATTCTGGGGCCAACGTCCTGACTTTC CASSQDISGIYSGANVLTF
TRBJ1-2 NA NA TRBV20-1 TGCAGTGCTAGAGAAAGGGGCTATGGCTACACCTTC CSARERGYGYTF
TRBJ1-1 NA few TRBV6-2/TRBV6-3 TGTGCCAGCAGTCTACAGGGTTATGGCACTGAAGCTTTCTTT CASSLQGYGTEAFF
TRBJ2-1 TRBD2 NA TRBV5-4 TGTGCCAGCAGCTCGTCGGGGGGTAGTCACAATGAGCAGTTCTTC CASSSSGGSHNEQFF
TRBJ2-4 TRBD1 NA TRBV11-2 TGTGCCAGCAGCTTAACCATTCTGTCTGTCGTGGGGACAGGGGGCAAAAACATTCAGTACTTC CASSLTILSVVGTGGKNIQYF
TRBJ1-3 TRBD1 few TRBV6-5 TGTGCCAGCAGTACCGGGACAGGCCTTGGAAACACCATATATTTT CASSTGTGLGNTIYF
TRBJ2-4 TRBD1 few TRBV28 TGTGCCAGCAGTTTAGATACAGGGGGCGGGAGCATTCAGTACTTC CASSLDTGGGSIQYF
TRBJ2-3 TRBD1 many TRBV6-4 TGTGCCAGCAGTGAGGACAGGGGCTCAGATACGCAGTATTTT CASSEDRGSDTQYF
TRBJ2-3 NA few TRBV7-2 TGTGCCAGCAGCACACGAAGGACTCCCCTCGCAGATACGCAGTATTTT CASSTRRTPLADTQYF
TRBJ2-3 TRBD1 NA TRBV7-2 TGTGCCAGCAGCTTAATGGGACAGGGCGCAGATACGCAGTATTTT CASSLMGQGADTQYF
TRBJ2-1 NA many TRBV21-1 TGTGCCAGCAGCATGACAGGGAGAAACAATGAGCAGTTCTTC CASSMTGRNNEQFF
TRBJ1-1 NA once TRBV29-1 TGCAGCGTAACAAGTTACACTGAAGCTTTCTTT CSVTSYTEAFF
TRBJ1-1 NA NA TRBV12-3/TRBV12-4 TGTGCCAGCAGCCATTGGGGGCTGAACACTGAAGCTTTCTTT CASSHWGLNTEAFF
TRBJ2-2 TRBD1 NA TRBV7-9 TGTGCCAGCATCTACCATCGGGACAGGGAGGCCGGGGAGCTGTTTTTT CASIYHRDREAGELFF
TRBJ2-3 TRBD1 NA TRBV14 TGTGCCAGCAGCCAAGAACGAGGGGGCAACACAGATACGCAGTATTTT CASSQERGGNTDTQYF